The rows below give T cell receptor beta chains drawn from one sample of a study of a mutant IDH1 vaccine in newly diagnosed glioma. Here immunoSEQ multiplex PCR was the method, and the copy in TCRdb shows in-frame clones only, minus some. There are under 35,000 clones in the sample; around 76% occur only once, and 6.5% to 9.5% lies in the top ten. What these receptors recognize is not known. Specimen: PBMCs, collected from a glioma patient whose treatment included an IDH1 peptide vaccine. These receptor sequences come from a man between 45 and 60 years old with glioma. CDR3s include the opening cysteine and the closing phenylalanine or tryptophan. A D gene is named only where the DNA matches it firmly. Only part of the rows carry a size: once, few, many, or a class if the clone is expanded.

D gene,clone size,V gene,J gene,CDR3 DNA,CDR3 protein
.,.,TRBV6-5,TRBJ2-7,TGTGCCAGCAGTTACTCGACCGAGCAGTACTTC,CASSYSTEQYF
.,.,TRBV29-1,TRBJ2-2,TGCAGCGTTGGGCAGTTGAACACCGGGGAGCTGTTTTTT,CSVGQLNTGELFF
TRBD2,.,TRBV29-1,TRBJ2-3,TGCAGCGTTGGCGGAGCGGGGGGCCTCGATACGCAGTATTTT,CSVGGAGGLDTQYF
.,.,TRBV4-2,TRBJ2-5,TGTGCCAGCAGCCAAGAGATGCGGTACCCTCAAGAGACCCAGTACTTC,CASSQEMRYPQETQYF
.,.,TRBV7-6,TRBJ2-5,TGTGCCAGCAGCTCACCGTCGGAGACCCAGTACTTC,CASSSPSETQYF
TRBD1,few,TRBV6-6,TRBJ1-1,TGTGCCAGCAGCTCGGGACAGACGAACACTGAAGCTTTCTTT,CASSSGQTNTEAFF
TRBD1,few,TRBV4-3,TRBJ1-2,TGCGCCAGCAGCCAAGACTACGGTCCCCGACAGGGCGAAGGCTACACCTTC,CASSQDYGPRQGEGYTF
TRBD1,once,TRBV19,TRBJ1-2,TGTGCCAGTAGCGAGACAGGGCGCGGCTACACCTTC,CASSETGRGYTF
.,.,TRBV5-1,TRBJ2-7,TGCGCCAGCAGCCGCGGGAAAGAGCAGTACTTC,CASSRGKEQYF
TRBD1,once,TRBV5-4,TRBJ1-1,TGTGCCAGCAGCTTGGCGGGACAGGGCATAATAGAGGGGGAGACTGAAGCTTTCTTT,CASSLAGQGIIEGETEAFF
.,.,TRBV10-3,TRBJ1-2,TGTGCCACGGGAGGCTTGGAATGGTATGGCTACACCTTC,CATGGLEWYGYTF
.,.,TRBV7-2,TRBJ2-7,TGTGCCAGCAGCTTAGTTGGCTACGAGCAGTACTTC,CASSLVGYEQYF
.,.,TRBV27,TRBJ1-2,TGTGCCAGCAGTCCGACGCCCCCCCGAATAACCAAGAACTATGGCTACACCTTC,CASSPTPPRITKNYGYTF
.,few,TRBV29-1,TRBJ2-1,TGCAGCGTTACAGGGACTACGAGTGAGCAGTTCTTC,CSVTGTTSEQFF
TRBD1,.,TRBV29-1,TRBJ1-1,TGCAGCGTTGAAACCGGGACAGGACAAGCTTTCTTT,CSVETGTGQAFF
.,once,TRBV29-1,TRBJ2-3,TGCAGCGTTGATTTCCAGCGGGTTTCCACAGATACGCAGTATTTT,CSVDFQRVSTDTQYF
.,.,TRBV7-3,TRBJ1-4,TGTGCCAGCAGTCGCTCTGGCAGTGCAAATGAAAAACTGTTTTTT,CASSRSGSANEKLFF
.,.,TRBV4-1,TRBJ2-7,TGCGCCAGCAGCCAAGGAGACGGACCTCTAAAGCAGTACTTC,CASSQGDGPLKQYF
.,.,TRBV6-6,TRBJ2-2,TGTGCCAGCAGTTACGGGTTAGCGTTGATTAGGGAGCTGTTTTTT,CASSYGLALIRELFF
TRBD2,once,TRBV7-9,TRBJ2-1,TGTGCCAGCAGCAAAACTAGCGAGGCAGATGAGCAGTTCTTC,CASSKTSEADEQFF
.,.,TRBV30,TRBJ2-7,TGTGCCTGGAGTTCGGTAACCTACGAGCAGTACTTC,CAWSSVTYEQYF
.,once,TRBV6-6,TRBJ2-1,TGTGCCAGCGGCTTTTCTGATGAGCAGTTCTTC,CASGFSDEQFF
TRBD2,.,TRBV7-6,TRBJ2-1,TGTGCCAGCAGCCCGGGAGGGGGGGGTGGCTACAATGAGCAGTTCTTC,CASSPGGGGGYNEQFF
TRBD1,.,TRBV29-1,TRBJ1-1,TGCAGCGTGGGGACAGGGATAGCTGAAGCTTTCTTT,CSVGTGIAEAFF
.,.,TRBV5-4,TRBJ2-1,TGTGCCAGCAGCTTGTGGTTGGGACTCCGAAGGTATGAGCAGTTCTTC,CASSLWLGLRRYEQFF
TRBD1,once,TRBV7-8,TRBJ2-2,TGTGCCAGCAGCTTGACAGGGTCCGGGGAGCTGTTTTTT,CASSLTGSGELFF
TRBD1,.,TRBV14,TRBJ1-2,TGTGCCAGCAGCCAGGGACAGTTCTATGGCTACACCTTC,CASSQGQFYGYTF
.,once,TRBV29-1,TRBJ2-5,TGCAGCGTTCGAGCGGTCCAAGAGACCCAGTACTTC,CSVRAVQETQYF
.,.,TRBV30,TRBJ2-3,TGTGCCTGGAGATTGTGGCCAGGGGTTAGCACAGATACGCAGTATTTT,CAWRLWPGVSTDTQYF
.,once,TRBV2,TRBJ1-6,TGTGCCAGCACGAGCGAAAATTCACCCCTCCACTTT,CASTSENSPLHF
TRBD2,.,TRBV28,TRBJ2-5,TGTGCCAGCAGTTTCGGGAGGTGGGAGACCCAGTACTTC,CASSFGRWETQYF
.,.,TRBV28,TRBJ2-3,TGTGCCAGCAGTAGACAGGACCGCACAGATACGCAGTATTTT,CASSRQDRTDTQYF
TRBD1,.,TRBV5-4,TRBJ2-5,TGTGCCAGCAGCGCCCGGGACAGGGAAGAGACCCAGTACTTC,CASSARDREETQYF
.,.,TRBV20-1,TRBJ2-5,TGCAGGGGATCGGGTGGAGAGACCCAGTACTTC,CRGSGGETQYF
.,.,TRBV5-8,TRBJ1-1,TGTGCCACTCGACAGGAGATGAACACTGAAGCTTTCTTT,CATRQEMNTEAFF
.,once,TRBV7-9,TRBJ2-3,TGTGCCAGCAGCTTAGCGGGAGTCAGGGCAGATACGCAGTATTTT,CASSLAGVRADTQYF
.,few,TRBV2,TRBJ1-2,TGTGCCAGCCATCAAAACTTTGAGTCTGGCTACACCTTC,CASHQNFESGYTF
TRBD2,.,TRBV2,TRBJ2-7,TGTGCCAGCGCTAGCGGGGTCCTCTCCTACGAGCAGTACTTC,CASASGVLSYEQYF
.,.,TRBV7-8,TRBJ1-1,TGTGCCAGCAGCTTCAGGACGGCAACTGAAGCTTTCTTT,CASSFRTATEAFF
.,once,TRBV2,TRBJ2-6,TGTGCCAGCAGTGAGGCCAGAACCCTCTCTGGGGCCAACGTCCTGACTTTC,CASSEARTLSGANVLTF
.,.,TRBV2,TRBJ2-3,TGTGCCAGCAGTGATTCAGTCAGTGATACGCAGTATTTT,CASSDSVSDTQYF
.,.,TRBV6-5,TRBJ2-5,TGTGCCAGCAGTAGGGACCCGACGTCGACCCAGTACTTC,CASSRDPTSTQYF
.,.,TRBV11-2,TRBJ2-5,TGTGCCAGCAGCTTAGGTAATAGCGGAGGAGAGACCCAGTACTTC,CASSLGNSGGETQYF
.,.,TRBV27,TRBJ2-7,TGTGCCAGCAGTCCGCCAGGGAGCGAGCAGTACTTC,CASSPPGSEQYF
TRBD2,.,TRBV19,TRBJ2-2,TGTGCCAGCAAACTAGCGGGGGGGCAGGGCGGGGAGCTGTTTTTT,CASKLAGGQGGELFF
.,medium-sized,TRBV4-2,TRBJ2-3,TGTGCCAGCAGCCAAGGGGGGGCCGGGGATACGCAGTATTTT,CASSQGGAGDTQYF
.,.,TRBV6-6,TRBJ2-3,TGTGCCAGCAGTTCACCCGGCACAGATACGCAGTATTTT,CASSSPGTDTQYF
.,few,TRBV7-9,TRBJ2-7,TGTGCCAGCAGCTTTGGTACAGGCTCCTACGAGCAGTACTTC,CASSFGTGSYEQYF
TRBD1,.,TRBV7-2,TRBJ2-5,TGTGCCAGCAGCTTCGTCACAGGGGACCGAGAGACCCAGTACTTC,CASSFVTGDRETQYF
TRBD1,few,TRBV19,TRBJ1-4,TGTGCCAGTAGTATGCCACAGGGGCTAACTAATGAAAAACTGTTTTTT,CASSMPQGLTNEKLFF
.,once,TRBV19,TRBJ1-3,TGTGCCAGTAGCCCTGGGGGAAACACCATATATTTT,CASSPGGNTIYF
TRBD2,.,TRBV11-2,TRBJ2-7,TGTGCCAGCAGCCCGGCGGCAGGGACTATCTACGAGCAGTACTTC,CASSPAAGTIYEQYF
.,.,TRBV5-6,TRBJ1-3,TGTGCCAGCAGCTACCCGGGCAACTCTGGAAACACCATATATTTT,CASSYPGNSGNTIYF
.,.,TRBV19,TRBJ1-2,TGTGCCAGTAGTCCCGGGTTAAATTCTCCGAGAGGCTACACCTTC,CASSPGLNSPRGYTF
.,.,TRBV6-5,TRBJ1-1,TGTGCCAGCAGTTACAGGGCAACAGCTGAAGCTTTCTTT,CASSYRATAEAFF
.,.,TRBV19,TRBJ2-3,TGTGCCAGTAGTAACTATAATGCGGATACGCAGTATTTT,CASSNYNADTQYF
.,once,TRBV2,TRBJ2-7,TGTGCCAGCAGTGAAACGGGTTCCACCTACGAGCAGTACTTC,CASSETGSTYEQYF